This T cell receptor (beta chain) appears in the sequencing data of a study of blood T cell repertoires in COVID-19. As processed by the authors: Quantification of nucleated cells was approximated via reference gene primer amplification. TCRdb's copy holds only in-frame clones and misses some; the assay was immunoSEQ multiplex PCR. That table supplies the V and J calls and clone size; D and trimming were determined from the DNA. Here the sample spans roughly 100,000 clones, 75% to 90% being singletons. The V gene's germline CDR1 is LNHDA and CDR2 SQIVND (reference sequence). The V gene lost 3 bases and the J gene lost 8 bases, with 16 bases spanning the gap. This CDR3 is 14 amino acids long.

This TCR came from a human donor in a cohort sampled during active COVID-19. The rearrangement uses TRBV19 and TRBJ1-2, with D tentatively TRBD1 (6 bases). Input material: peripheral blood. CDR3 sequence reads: CASSMMHRAPGYTF. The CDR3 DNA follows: TGTGCCAGTAGTATGATGCACAGGGCGCCGGGCTACACCTTC. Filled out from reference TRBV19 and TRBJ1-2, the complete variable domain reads DGGITQSPKYLFRKEGQNVTLSCEQNLNHDAMYWYRQDPGQGLRLIYYSQIVNDFQKGDIAEGYSVSREKKESFPLTVTSAQKNPTAFYLCASSMMHRAPGYTFGSGTRLTVV.